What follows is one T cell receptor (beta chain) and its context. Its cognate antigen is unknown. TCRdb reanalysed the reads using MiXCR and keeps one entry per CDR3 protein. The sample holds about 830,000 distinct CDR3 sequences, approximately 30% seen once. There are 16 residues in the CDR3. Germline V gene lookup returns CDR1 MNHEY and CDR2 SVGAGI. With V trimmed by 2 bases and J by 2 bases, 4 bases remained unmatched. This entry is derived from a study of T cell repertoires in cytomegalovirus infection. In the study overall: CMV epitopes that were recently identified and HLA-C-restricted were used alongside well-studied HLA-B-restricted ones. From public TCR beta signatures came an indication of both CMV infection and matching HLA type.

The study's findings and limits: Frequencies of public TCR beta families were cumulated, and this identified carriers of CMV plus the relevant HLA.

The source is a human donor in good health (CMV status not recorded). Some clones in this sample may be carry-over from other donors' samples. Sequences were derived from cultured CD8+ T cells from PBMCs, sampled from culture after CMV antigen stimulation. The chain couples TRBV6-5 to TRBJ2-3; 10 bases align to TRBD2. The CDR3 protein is CASSYLAGAITDTQYF. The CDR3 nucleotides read TGTGCCAGCAGTTACCTAGCGGGGGCGATCACAGATACGCAGTATTTT.